A single T cell receptor (beta chain) is shown here with its context. As for treatment: oral pan-JAK inhibitor, 5-10 mg twice daily. In alopecia areata patients, both lesional scalp punch biopsies and peripheral blood were collected. Extracted from the samples, RNA was reverse transcribed into cDNA to serve as the sequencing template. The assay was immunoSEQ multiplex PCR, and TCRdb's table has in-frame clones only and misses some. The table has 75,000 to 100,000 clones, 60% to 80% seen once. Per the germline V gene, CDR1 is MNHEY and CDR2 is SVGAGI. Trimming took 2 bases from V and 7 from J, leaving 12 bases between them. This CDR3 spans 14 amino acids. The data stem from a study of CD8+ T cells in alopecia areata. The overall study: Treatment with tofacitinib (6 to 18 months) was followed by 6 months off drug.

V is TRBV6-5 and J is TRBJ2-1, with D tentatively TRBD2 (5 bases). The receptor's source is a human donor with alopecia areata. The material was CD8+ T cells sorted from blood, obtained between weeks 44 and 45, from a patient treated with tofacitinib. The CDR3 is CASSYGVASNEQFF. For the CDR3, the DNA is TGTGCCAGCAGTTACGGGGTAGCGTCTAATGAGCAGTTCTTC.